These T cell receptor beta chains were read from a single sample in a study of cytomegalovirus exposure and HLA in healthy donors. Sequenced by immunoSEQ multiplex PCR; TCRdb stores in-frame clones only, minus some. Of fewer than 200,000 clones listed, roughly 95% are singletons. Sequences were obtained from PBMCs. These receptor sequences come from a young woman in good health and CMV-seronegative. The conserved cysteine and the conserved F or W are not part of the CDR3 here.

v_call cdr3_aa
TRBV7-9 ASSPPPARNEQF
TRBV5-6 ASRTPTGHNEQF
TRBV6-1 ASSEARLGGRTEAF
TRBV9 ASSGTSGGFQETQY
TRBV27 ASSPQGGYGYT
TRBV13 ASSLTPGPYGYT
TRBV7-2 ASSLDPGMTGYT
TRBV4-2 ASSPRTGKTDTQY
TRBV11-2 ASSPTSGVTDTQY
TRBV6-1 ASSEASSYEQY
TRBV7-9 ASSSRDGGPNSPLH
TRBV19 ASSMTAYSNQPQH
TRBV6-5 ASSYIQGSYEQY
TRBV4-3 ASSQDWPSNQPQH
TRBV6-5 ASSYGSGSTDTQY
TRBV15 ATRSRQGTNYNEQF
TRBV7-2 ASSLRMTGNTEAF